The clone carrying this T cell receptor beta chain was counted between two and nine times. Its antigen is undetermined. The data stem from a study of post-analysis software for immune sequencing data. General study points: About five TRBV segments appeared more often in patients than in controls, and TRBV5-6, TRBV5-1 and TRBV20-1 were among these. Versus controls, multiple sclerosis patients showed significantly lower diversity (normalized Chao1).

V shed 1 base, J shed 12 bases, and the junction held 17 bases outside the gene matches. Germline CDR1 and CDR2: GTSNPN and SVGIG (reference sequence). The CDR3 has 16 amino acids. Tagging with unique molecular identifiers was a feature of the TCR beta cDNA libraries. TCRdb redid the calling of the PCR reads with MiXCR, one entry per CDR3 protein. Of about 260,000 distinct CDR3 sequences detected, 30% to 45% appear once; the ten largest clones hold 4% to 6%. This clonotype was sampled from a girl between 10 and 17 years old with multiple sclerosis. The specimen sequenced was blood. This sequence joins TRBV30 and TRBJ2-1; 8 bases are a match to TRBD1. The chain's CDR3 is CAWSGIGTGGNLGQFF. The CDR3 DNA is TGTGCCTGGAGTGGTATCGGGACAGGAGGTAATCTTGGGCAGTTCTTC.